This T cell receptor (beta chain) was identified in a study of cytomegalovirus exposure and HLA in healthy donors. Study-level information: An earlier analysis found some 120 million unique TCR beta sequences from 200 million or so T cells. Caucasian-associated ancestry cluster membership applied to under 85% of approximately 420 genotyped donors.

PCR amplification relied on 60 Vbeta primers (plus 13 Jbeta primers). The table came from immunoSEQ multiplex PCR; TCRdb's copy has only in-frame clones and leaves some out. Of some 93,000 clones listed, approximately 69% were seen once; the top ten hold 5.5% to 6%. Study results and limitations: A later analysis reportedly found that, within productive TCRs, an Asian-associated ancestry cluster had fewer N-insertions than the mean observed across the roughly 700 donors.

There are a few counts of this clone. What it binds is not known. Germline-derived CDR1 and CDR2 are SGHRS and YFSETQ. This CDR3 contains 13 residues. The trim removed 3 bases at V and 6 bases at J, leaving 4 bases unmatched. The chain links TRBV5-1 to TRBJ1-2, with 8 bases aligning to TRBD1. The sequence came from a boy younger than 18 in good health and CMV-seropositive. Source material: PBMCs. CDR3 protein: CASSWTGNHGYTF. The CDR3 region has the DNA TGCGCCAGCAGCTGGACAGGGAACCATGGCTACACCTTC.